This TCR beta chain was sequenced for a study of monozygotic twins with inflammatory bowel disease. Study-wide points: Lower TCRbeta diversity (inverse Simpson) was seen in IBD patients than in healthy co-twins. Concordance status among twins (concordant versus discordant) showed no link to repertoire similarity, possibly from limited power.

Comments on this clonotype: Its antigen remains unknown.

Template switching incorporated UMIs with a 6-nucleotide sample barcode. TCRdb reprocessed the 5' RACE reads, with one entry per CDR3 protein and no DNA. The sample has around 200,000 distinct CDR3 sequences. CDR1 SGHRS and CDR2 YFSETQ come from the germline V gene. This CDR3 comprises 14 residues. This receptor was obtained from a human donor with ulcerative colitis or Crohn's disease, or a healthy co-twin of an affected twin (not recorded which). The chain uses TRBV5-1 and TRBJ1-6; the TRBD1 assignment by TCRdb is unverifiable without DNA. The sequencing sample was made of blood. The CDR3 loop reads CASSSATANSPLHF.